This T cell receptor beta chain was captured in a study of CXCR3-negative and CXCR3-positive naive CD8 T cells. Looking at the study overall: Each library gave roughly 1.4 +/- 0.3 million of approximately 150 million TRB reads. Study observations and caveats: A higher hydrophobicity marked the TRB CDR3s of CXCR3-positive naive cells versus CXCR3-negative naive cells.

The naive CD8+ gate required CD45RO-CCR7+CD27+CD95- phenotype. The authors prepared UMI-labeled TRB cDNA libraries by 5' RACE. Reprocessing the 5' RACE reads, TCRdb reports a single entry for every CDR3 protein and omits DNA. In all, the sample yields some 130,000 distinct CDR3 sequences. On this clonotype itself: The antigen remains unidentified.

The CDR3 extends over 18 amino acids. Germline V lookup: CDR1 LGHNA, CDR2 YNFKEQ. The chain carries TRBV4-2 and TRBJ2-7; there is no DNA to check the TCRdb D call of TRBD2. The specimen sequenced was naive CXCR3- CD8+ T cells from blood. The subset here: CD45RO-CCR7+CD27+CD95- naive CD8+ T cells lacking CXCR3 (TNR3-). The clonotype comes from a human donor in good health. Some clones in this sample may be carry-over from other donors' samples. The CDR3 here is CASSQAAASGTRTYEQYF.